One sample yielded the 6 T cell receptor beta chains listed below, sequenced in a study of cytomegalovirus exposure and HLA in healthy donors. A multiplex PCR was run with 60 Vbeta primers and 13 Jbeta primers. This table comes from immunoSEQ multiplex PCR, and its TCRdb copy is limited to in-frame clones, with some not included. The sample consists of 120,000 to 150,000 clones, 73% of them appearing once. Sequences were obtained from PBMCs. These TCRs come from a woman between 40 and 50 years old in good health and CMV-seronegative.

The chain links TRBV25-1 to TRBJ2-2, with 7 bases lining up with TRBD1. CDR3 length: 14 amino acids. Germline CDR1 is MGHDK and CDR2 is SYGVNS. V trimming: 10 bases; J trimming: 3 bases; junction bases outside the gene matches: 8. This CDR3 is CATRPTGDTGELFF. CDR3 nucleotide sequence: TGTGCCACCAGACCTACAGGGGACACCGGGGAGCTGTTTTTT.

The chain has TRBV14 and TRBJ2-1; 16 bases match TRBD2. Germline loops: CDR1 SGHDN, CDR2 FVKESK. The CDR3 has 18 residues. Germline trimming cut 4 bases from V and 0 bases from J; bases unmatched to any gene: 3. The CDR3 DNA reads as TGTGCCAGCAGCCCCGGGACTAGCGGGGGGGCCTCCTACAATGAGCAGTTCTTC. Protein product: CASSPGTSGGASYNEQFF.

This clone was picked up a small number of times. The chain recombines TRBV4-2 with TRBJ1-6; TRBD1 aligns across 7 bases. Germline CDR1 and CDR2: LGHNA and YNFKEQ. V lost 1 base and J lost 15; bases outside the gene matches: 12. The length of the CDR3 is 15 residues. The CDR3 region has the DNA TGTGCCAGCAGCCAAGCATCCGGGACAGAGAAAGGCCTCCACTTT. Encoded protein: CASSQASGTEKGLHF.

The V call is TRBV6-5, the J call TRBJ2-3, with 7 positions matching TRBD1. Losses at the gene ends were 2 bases for V and 4 bases for J; bases not matched to a gene: 9. Germline V gene sequence: CDR1 MNHEY, CDR2 SVGAGI. This CDR3 has 16 amino acids. The CDR3 protein is CASSYVRGLGADTQYF. The CDR3 region has the DNA TGTGCCAGCAGTTACGTGAGGGGGCTGGGCGCAGATACGCAGTATTTT.

This sequence joins TRBV5-1 and TRBJ2-5, with 8 bases aligning to TRBD1. The CDR3 is made up of 13 amino acids. Germline V gene lookup returns CDR1 SGHRS and CDR2 YFSETQ. J gave up 5 bases and V 4 bases, and 4 bases lay outside the gene matches. The CDR3 sequence is CASSPGQGETQYF. Here the CDR3 DNA reads TGCGCCAGCAGCCCCGGACAGGGTGAGACCCAGTACTTC.

The rearrangement uses TRBV5-1 and TRBJ1-5; unclear D gene. Germline values: CDR1 SGHRS, CDR2 YFSETQ. The CDR3 length is 14 residues. The V end lost 2 bases, the J end lost 2 bases, and 8 bases lay between the germline ends. CDR3 amino acids: CASSLGRGNQPQHF. In nucleotides, the CDR3 is TGCGCCAGCAGCTTAGGGCGGGGCAATCAGCCCCAGCATTTT.